Listed below are T cell receptor beta chains from one sample, sequenced in a study of T cell responses to AZD1222 COVID-19 vaccine. The data were produced by immunoSEQ multiplex PCR, yet TCRdb's version contains in-frame clones alone and is incomplete. Of roughly 200,000 clones listed, 90% to 95% are singletons. The source material was peripheral blood, sampled 28 days after the second dose of the MenACWY control vaccine. The receptors were sampled from an adult who received the MenACWY meningococcal vaccine as a control. CDR3s include the opening cysteine and the closing phenylalanine or tryptophan. Fields, in order: V gene, CDR3 length, J gene, clone size, D gene, CDR3 DNA, CDR3 protein. D genes are given only for firm matches. Expanded clones get a size class; other rows say once, few or many, or leave the size out.

>TRBV7-9|13|TRBJ1-4|.|.
TGTGCCAGCAGCCCCTCCGGTAATGAAAAACTGTTTTTT
CASSPSGNEKLFF
>TRBV12-5|12|TRBJ2-1|.|.
TGTGCTAGTCTGGGTGAGCACAATGAGCAGTTCTTC
CASLGEHNEQFF
>TRBV12-3/TRBV12-4|12|TRBJ1-2|.|.
TGTGCCAGCAGTTTACAGGGGTATGGCTACACCTTC
CASSLQGYGYTF
>TRBV2|14|TRBJ1-4|.|.
TGTGCCAGCAGTGACAGACCCACTAATGAAAAACTGTTTTTT
CASSDRPTNEKLFF
>TRBV12-3/TRBV12-4|13|TRBJ1-2|once|.
TGTGCCAGCAGTCCAGTAGCTAACTATGGCTACACCTTC
CASSPVANYGYTF
>TRBV19|15|TRBJ1-2|once|.
TGTGCCACGAAACCCGGAGCTCGGGGCGACTATGGCTACACCTTC
CATKPGARGDYGYTF
>TRBV30|15|TRBJ2-1|.|TRBD1
TGTGCCTGGAGTGGGGGGACAGGGGGCGTTTTTGAGCAGTTCTTC
CAWSGGTGGVFEQFF
>TRBV12-3/TRBV12-4|12|TRBJ2-1|.|.
TGTGCCAGCAGATCCAGGCAATACGAGCAGTTCTTC
CASRSRQYEQFF
>TRBV6-5|14|TRBJ1-3|once|.
TGTGCCACCGCTCGTCGGGGCTCTGGAAACACCATATATTTT
CATARRGSGNTIYF
>TRBV30|15|TRBJ2-7|few|TRBD2
TGTGCCTGGAGGAAAGCGGGGACCTTCTCCTACGAGCAGTACTTC
CAWRKAGTFSYEQYF
>TRBV5-1|14|TRBJ2-1|.|.
TGCGCCAGCAGCTTGGGTGGGAGCGGCAATGAGCAGTTCTTC
CASSLGGSGNEQFF
>TRBV5-4|15|TRBJ2-1|once|.
TGTGCCAGCAGCTTGGACGGAGGGGGCTACAATGAGCAGTTCTTC
CASSLDGGGYNEQFF
>TRBV9|14|TRBJ1-6|.|.
TGTGCCAGCAGCGTGGGGAGTTTGAATTCACCCCTCCACTTT
CASSVGSLNSPLHF